This is a list of T cell receptor beta chains from one sample in a study of blood T cell repertoires in COVID-19. Profiling relied on immunoSEQ multiplex PCR, and the TCRdb table lists in-frame clones only, not all of them. Altogether about 250,000 clones are present, approximately 86% being singletons, with the ten largest covering around 1.5%. The sequencing sample was made of peripheral blood. The receptor set was obtained from a woman aged 60-75 years who had recovered from COVID-19. Each CDR3 is given with its conserved first and last residue. The D gene is left open where the match is weak. Rows may omit the clone size; those that give it use once, few, many or a size class.

CDR3aa,CDR3nt,d_gene,v_gene,j_gene,len,abundance
CAGSQGPSQETQYF,TGCGCCGGAAGTCAGGGTCCCTCCCAAGAGACCCAGTACTTC,NA,TRBV5-1,TRBJ2-5,14,NA
CASSIDHWTAEQETQYF,TGTGCCAGTAGTATAGATCATTGGACAGCGGAACAAGAGACCCAGTACTTC,NA,TRBV19,TRBJ2-5,17,NA
CASSALGDTQYF,TGTGCCAGCAGCGCACTAGGAGATACGCAGTATTTT,NA,TRBV7-3,TRBJ2-3,12,NA
CASSPSYRAQSPLHF,TGTGCCAGCTCACCATCCTACAGGGCCCAATCACCCCTCCACTTT,NA,TRBV18,TRBJ1-6,15,NA
CASSLSGNKVGDEQFF,TGTGCCAGCAGCTTATCGGGTAACAAGGTAGGGGATGAGCAGTTCTTC,NA,TRBV7-9,TRBJ2-1,16,NA
CASSLSRWQAFF,TGTGCCAGCAGTTTATCACGCTGGCAAGCTTTCTTT,NA,TRBV28,TRBJ1-1,12,NA
CASSQKQFNEKLFF,TGTGCCAGCAGCCAAAAACAGTTTAATGAAAAACTGTTTTTT,NA,TRBV3-1/TRBV3-2,TRBJ1-4,14,NA
CATSRDMGRTRRGYTF,TGTGCCACCAGCAGAGATATGGGCAGGACCCGGAGGGGCTACACCTTC,NA,TRBV15,TRBJ1-2,16,NA
CASSHGGLSNTGELFF,TGTGCCAGCAGCCACGGTGGGCTATCGAACACCGGGGAGCTGTTTTTT,NA,TRBV6-6,TRBJ2-2,16,NA
CASRRYTGVGETQYF,TGTGCCAGCAGGAGATACACAGGGGTTGGAGAGACCCAGTACTTC,TRBD1,TRBV3-1/TRBV3-2,TRBJ2-5,15,NA
CASSLKPRGGLAYEQYF,TGTGCCAGCAGCTTAAAACCCCGCGGGGGCTTGGCCTACGAGCAGTACTTC,NA,TRBV7-9,TRBJ2-7,17,once
CASSYWTGGITGELFF,TGTGCCAGCAGCTATTGGACAGGGGGCATCACCGGGGAGCTGTTTTTT,TRBD1,TRBV7-9,TRBJ2-2,16,once
CASSVALGTGAGELFF,TGTGCCAGCAGCGTAGCTCTGGGGACGGGGGCCGGGGAGCTGTTTTTT,NA,TRBV9,TRBJ2-2,16,NA
CASSQEGQTSTDTQYF,TGCGCCAGCAGCCAAGAGGGACAAACTAGCACAGATACGCAGTATTTT,NA,TRBV4-3,TRBJ2-3,16,NA
CASSPKRDRGLPQHF,TGCGCCAGCAGCCCCAAGCGGGACAGGGGATTGCCCCAGCATTTT,TRBD1,TRBV4-1,TRBJ1-5,15,NA
CASRYSDTQYF,TGTGCCAGCCGGTATTCGGATACGCAGTATTTT,NA,TRBV12-3/TRBV12-4,TRBJ2-3,11,once
CASSLEQGPKLFF,TGTGCCAGCAGCTTGGAACAGGGACCAAAACTGTTTTTT,NA,TRBV5-4,TRBJ1-4,13,NA
CASSYDSYGYTF,TGTGCCAGCAGTTACGACAGCTATGGCTACACCTTC,NA,TRBV6-6,TRBJ1-2,12,NA
CASSLNPAYEQYF,TGTGCCAGCAGTTTAAACCCAGCCTACGAGCAGTACTTC,NA,TRBV27,TRBJ2-7,13,NA
CASSVASGGAVTDTQYF,TGTGCCAGCAGCGTTGCTAGCGGGGGGGCCGTGACAGATACGCAGTATTTT,TRBD2,TRBV9,TRBJ2-3,17,NA
CASATVGTGTSYEQYF,TGTGCCAGCGCTACCGTTGGGACAGGCACGTCCTACGAGCAGTACTTC,TRBD1,TRBV3-1/TRBV3-2,TRBJ2-7,16,NA
CASSPGADSYEQYF,TGTGCCAGCTCACCGGGGGCCGATTCCTACGAGCAGTACTTC,NA,TRBV18,TRBJ2-7,14,NA
CASSLGQGAGYTF,TGTGCCAGCAGCTTAGGGCAGGGGGCTGGCTACACCTTC,TRBD1,TRBV7-9,TRBJ1-2,13,few
CASRLRQGNYGYTF,TGTGCCAGCAGGTTGAGACAGGGGAACTATGGCTACACCTTC,TRBD1,TRBV2,TRBJ1-2,14,NA
CASSIRTGVSNQPQHF,TGTGCCAGCAGCATAAGGACAGGGGTGAGCAATCAGCCCCAGCATTTT,TRBD1,TRBV9,TRBJ1-5,16,NA
CASSLAGGGAGDTQYF,TGTGCCAGCAGCTTAGCAGGCGGGGGTGCCGGAGATACGCAGTATTTT,TRBD2,TRBV7-2,TRBJ2-3,16,few
CASTPPGGNGYTF,TGTGCCAGCACGCCCCCTGGGGGGAATGGCTACACCTTC,NA,TRBV28,TRBJ1-2,13,NA
CASSYTGLEQPQHF,TGTGCCAGCAGCTATACAGGGTTAGAACAGCCCCAGCATTTT,NA,TRBV7-3,TRBJ1-5,14,NA
CASSLKTGGVSGYTF,TGTGCCAGCAGCTTGAAGACAGGGGGCGTGAGTGGCTACACCTTC,TRBD1,TRBV5-4,TRBJ1-2,15,NA
CASSYSRLLQETQYF,TGTGCCAGCAGTTACTCGAGGCTATTGCAAGAGACCCAGTACTTC,NA,TRBV6-5,TRBJ2-5,15,NA
CASSSNFGEQFF,TGTGCCAGCAGCTCAAATTTCGGTGAGCAGTTCTTC,NA,TRBV14,TRBJ2-1,12,NA
CASGIQGSSYGYTF,TGTGCCAGCGGGATACAGGGAAGCTCCTATGGCTACACCTTC,NA,TRBV28,TRBJ1-2,14,NA
CASSLFTVDTQYF,TGTGCCAGCAGCCTATTTACGGTGGATACGCAGTATTTT,NA,TRBV5-6,TRBJ2-3,13,NA
CARVSVRNQPQHF,TGTGCCAGGGTCTCGGTCCGGAATCAGCCCCAGCATTTT,NA,TRBV6-5,TRBJ1-5,13,NA
CASSPTSLDTQYF,TGTGCCAGCAGTCCGACTAGCTTGGATACGCAGTATTTT,TRBD2,TRBV3-1/TRBV3-2,TRBJ2-3,13,NA
CASSVEIQGSPLHF,TGTGCCAGCAGCGTAGAAATACAGGGTTCACCCCTCCACTTT,NA,TRBV9,TRBJ1-6,14,NA
CASSWEWGRGPQHF,TGCGCCAGCAGCTGGGAGTGGGGGAGGGGGCCCCAGCATTTT,NA,TRBV5-1,TRBJ1-5,14,NA
CATGERTYEQYF,TGTGCCACGGGGGAGAGAACCTACGAGCAGTACTTC,NA,TRBV6-5,TRBJ2-7,12,NA
CASSSPGSGGGNTIYF,TGTGCCAGCAGCTCCCCGGGGTCCGGGGGAGGAAACACCATATATTTT,NA,TRBV7-9,TRBJ1-3,16,NA
CASTDGVNEQFF,TGTGCCAGCACCGACGGGGTCAATGAGCAGTTCTTC,NA,TRBV13,TRBJ2-1,12,few
CASSTSGGPTDTQYF,TGTGCCAGCAGTACCTCCGGGGGGCCCACAGATACGCAGTATTTT,NA,TRBV28,TRBJ2-3,15,NA